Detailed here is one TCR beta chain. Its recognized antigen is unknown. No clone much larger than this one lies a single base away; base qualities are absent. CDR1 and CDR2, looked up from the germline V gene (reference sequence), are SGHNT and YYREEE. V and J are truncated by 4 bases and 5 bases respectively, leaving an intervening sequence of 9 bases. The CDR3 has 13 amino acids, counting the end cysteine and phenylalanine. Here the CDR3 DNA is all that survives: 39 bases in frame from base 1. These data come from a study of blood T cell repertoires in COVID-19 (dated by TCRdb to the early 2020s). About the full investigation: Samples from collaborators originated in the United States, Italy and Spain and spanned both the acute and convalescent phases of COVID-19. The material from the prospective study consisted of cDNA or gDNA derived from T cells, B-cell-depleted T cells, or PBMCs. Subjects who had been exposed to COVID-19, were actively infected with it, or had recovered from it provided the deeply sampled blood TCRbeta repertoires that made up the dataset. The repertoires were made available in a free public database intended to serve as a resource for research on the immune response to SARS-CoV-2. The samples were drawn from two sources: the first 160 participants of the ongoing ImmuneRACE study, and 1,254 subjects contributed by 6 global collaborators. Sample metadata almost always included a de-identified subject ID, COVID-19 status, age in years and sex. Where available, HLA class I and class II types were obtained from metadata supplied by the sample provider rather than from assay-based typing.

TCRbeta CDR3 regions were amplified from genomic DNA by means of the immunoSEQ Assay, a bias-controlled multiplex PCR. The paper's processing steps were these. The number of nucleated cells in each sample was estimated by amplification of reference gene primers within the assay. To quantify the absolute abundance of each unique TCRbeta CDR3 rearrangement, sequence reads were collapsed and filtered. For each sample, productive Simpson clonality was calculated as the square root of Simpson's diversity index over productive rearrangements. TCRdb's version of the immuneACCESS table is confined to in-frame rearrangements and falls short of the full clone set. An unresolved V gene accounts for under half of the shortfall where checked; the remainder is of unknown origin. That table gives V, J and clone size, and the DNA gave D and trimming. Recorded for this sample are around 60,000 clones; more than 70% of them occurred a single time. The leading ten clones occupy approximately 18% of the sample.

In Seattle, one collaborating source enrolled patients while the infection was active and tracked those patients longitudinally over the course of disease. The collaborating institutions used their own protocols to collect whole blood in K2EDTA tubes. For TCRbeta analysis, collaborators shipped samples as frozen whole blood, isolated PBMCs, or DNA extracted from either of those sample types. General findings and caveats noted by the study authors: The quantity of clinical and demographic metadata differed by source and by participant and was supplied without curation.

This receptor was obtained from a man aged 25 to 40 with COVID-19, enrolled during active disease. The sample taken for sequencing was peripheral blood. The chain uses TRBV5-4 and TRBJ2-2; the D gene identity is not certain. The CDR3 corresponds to CASSQAQTGELFF. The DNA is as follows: TGTGCCAGCAGCCAGGCTCAAACCGGGGAGCTGTTTTTT.